The 10 T cell receptor beta chains in this list originate from one sample, sequenced in a study of T-cell reconstitution after alpha-beta-depleted transplantation in children (dated by TCRdb to 2015 to 2016). Receptor libraries were prepared by PCR. Sequencing was carried out with an Illumina HiSeq 2500. TCR libraries were prepared with molecular barcoding, using unique molecular identifiers to normalize TCRbeta repertoire quantification. The public reads were reanalyzed by TCRdb: fastp trimming at Q25, MiXCR alignment, in-frame beta chains only. Each entry merges the rows of one CDR3 protein and shows their most common DNA and genes. The sample includes around 680,000 distinct CDR3 sequences, with 16% observed a single time. 0.8% to 1.1% of the sample is taken by the ten largest. Here the sequenced sample was PBMCs from the stem cell graft donor, taken from the stem cell graft. All receptors come from a human donor who donated a stem cell graft to a child with acute myeloid leukemia.

This clonotype was seen more than once but under ten times. The chain couples TRBV10-3 to TRBJ2-5; 10 nucleotides align to TRBD2. This CDR3 is 18 amino acids long. The junction had 8 bases not matched to a gene; V was cut back by 0 bases and J by 1 base. The V gene's germline CDR1 is ENHRY and CDR2 SYGVKD. The CDR3, as DNA: TGTGCCATCAGTGAGTCGTTATTAGCGGGGGGATTCCAAGAGACCCAGTACTTC. Amino acids: CAISESLLAGGFQETQYF.

This clonotype was seen many times. This sequence joins TRBV29-1 and TRBJ2-3; D gene uncertain. This CDR3 contains 12 residues. With 4 bases removed from V and 4 bases from J, the gap between germline ends came to 9 bases. Germline V gives CDR1 SQVTM, CDR2 ANQGSEA. The CDR3 loop reads CSVAEVPDTQYF. The CDR3 DNA reads TGCAGCGTTGCCGAAGTTCCAGATACGCAGTATTTT.

This clonotype was seen many times. The J gene is TRBJ1-1, the V gene TRBV29-1; D remains unclear. The CDR3 length is 11 residues. The V gene lost 6 bases and the J gene lost 3 bases, with 8 bases spanning the gap. Germline CDR1 and CDR2: SQVTM and ANQGSEA. In nucleotides, the CDR3 is TGCAGCGTCCGCGACCACACTGAAGCTTTCTTT. Protein product: CSVRDHTEAFF.

The chain combines TRBV30 with TRBJ1-1; D is uncertain. This CDR3 contains 11 residues. V was clipped by 1 base and J by 3 bases, with 3 bases between them. Germline loops: CDR1 GTSNPN, CDR2 SVGIG (reference sequence). The CDR3 here is CAWSAYTEAFF. CDR3 nucleotide sequence: TGTGCCTGGAGTGCCTACACTGAAGCTTTCTTT.

The rearrangement joins TRBV27 to TRBJ2-2; D is perhaps TRBD2 (5 bases). The CDR3 is 16 residues long. V lost 2 bases and J lost 5, with 15 bases in between. The V gene's germline CDR1 is MNHEY and CDR2 SMNVEV (reference sequence). The CDR3 nucleotides are TGTGCCAGCAGTTTACGACTATTCGTTGGGACCGGGGAGCTGTTTTTT. It codes for CASSLRLFVGTGELFF.

This clonotype showed up many times. The chain is built from TRBV5-1 and TRBJ2-3, with D possibly being TRBD1 or TRBD2 (5 bases each). The ends were cut back, 8 bases at V and 1 base at J, with 11 bases in the middle. Germline V gene lookup returns CDR1 SGHRS and CDR2 YFSETQ. The CDR3 is made up of 13 amino acids. The CDR3 sequence is CASGTSGTDTQYF. CDR3 DNA: TGCGCCAGTGGGACGTCTGGCACAGATACGCAGTATTTT.

There are many counts of this clonotype. The chain joins TRBV20-1 to TRBJ2-3; 11 bases match TRBD1. CDR1 is DFQATT and CDR2 is SNEGSKA in the germline V gene (reference sequence). V lost 6 bases, J lost 7 bases, and 9 bases stayed unmatched. The CDR3 is made up of 14 amino acids. The CDR3 loop is CSALGQGASYTQYF. CDR3 DNA sequence: TGCAGTGCATTAGGACAGGGGGCATCTTATACGCAGTATTTT.

This clonotype appeared many times. The V call is TRBV20-1, the J call TRBJ1-1; D is undetermined. The CDR3 is made up of 14 amino acids. The germline gives CDR1 DFQATT, CDR2 SNEGSKA (reference sequence). Trimming pared 2 bases from V and 1 base from J, leaving 11 bases between. The CDR3 reads CSARYSAGNTEAFF. DNA for the CDR3: TGCAGTGCTAGATATTCGGCGGGGAACACTGAAGCTTTCTTT.

The chain employs TRBV7-2 and TRBJ2-5; 15 bases line up with TRBD2. Trimming took 5 bases from V and 5 from J; bases not matched to a gene: 9. The CDR3 extends over 17 amino acids. Germline-derived CDR1 and CDR2 are SGHTA and FQGNSA. This CDR3 reads CASSPTTGLAGGETQYF. The CDR3 DNA reads TGTGCCAGCAGCCCCACCACCGGACTAGCGGGGGGGGAGACCCAGTACTTC.

The rearrangement links TRBV27 to TRBJ1-5; no reliable D call. The germline V and J ends were trimmed by 3 bases and 6 bases, with 6 bases remaining between them. This CDR3 spans 12 amino acids. Germline assignment: CDR1 MNHEY and CDR2 SMNVEV (reference sequence). The CDR3 bases are TGTGCCAGCAGTTTCTTTGGTCAGCCCCAGCATTTT. It specifies CASSFFGQPQHF.